This T cell receptor beta chain was observed in a study of cytotoxic CD8 clonotypes in ibrutinib-treated CLL. Looking at the study overall: Per sample, productive templates averaged nearly 260,000 and productive rearrangements averaged approximately 90,000. Study conclusions and caveats: Clonality increased at ibrutinib response and stayed stable in sustained remission. At progression, however, it fell back toward baseline.

With 5 bases removed from V and 11 bases from J, the gap between germline ends came to 19 bases. Germline V gene lookup returns CDR1 SGHNT and CDR2 YENEEA. The CDR3 extends over 14 amino acids. In regard to this clone: The target antigen is unknown.

The data were produced by immunoSEQ multiplex PCR, yet TCRdb's version contains in-frame clones alone and is incomplete. The sample includes 12,000 or so clones, 81% seen only once; the top ten take about 22%. The source material was PBMCs, sampled at disease progression, from a patient treated with ibrutinib. The receptor was isolated from a human donor with chronic lymphocytic leukemia. The chain has TRBV11-3 and TRBJ2-1, with D possibly matching TRBD1 (7 bases). The CDR3 protein is CASSIIPQGGKQFF. The CDR3 DNA sequence: TGTGCCAGCAGCATCATACCTCAGGGGGGAAAGCAGTTCTTC. Based on the CDR3 plus reference TRBV11-3 and TRBJ2-1, the full variable domain is EAGVVQSPRYKIIEKKQPVAFWCNPISGHNTLYWYLQNLGQGPELLIRYENEEAVDDSQLPKDRFSAERLKGVDSTLKIQPAELGDSAVYLCASSIIPQGGKQFFGPGTRLTVL.